A selection of T cell receptor beta chains follows, all from one sample in a study of blood T cells in healthy people across ages. TCRdb re-called the 5' RACE reads with MiXCR, one entry per CDR3 protein. The sample includes roughly 650,000 distinct CDR3 sequences, about 34% of them seen just once. Source material: blood. These receptors all come from a woman of 80 years or more in good health. Both conserved end residues are trimmed from each CDR3.

V	J	CDR3
TRBV7-2	TRBJ2-3	ASRPAGRRLAARSRTDTQY
TRBV7-8	TRBJ2-7	ASSSLRGTGSYEQY
TRBV6-2/TRBV6-3	TRBJ1-1	ASSLTGQGTEAF
TRBV5-1	TRBJ2-7	ASSLHRYEQY
TRBV7-9	TRBJ2-5	ASSPSGGATETQY
TRBV29-1	TRBJ2-5	SVEDRWKGSETQY
TRBV6-6	TRBJ1-5	ASSYTQAGNQPQH
TRBV4-1	TRBJ2-1	ASSQGTAGVQF
TRBV20-1	TRBJ2-3	SAAGTFTDTQY
TRBV6-5	TRBJ1-5	ASSTGGVSNQPQH
TRBV20-1	TRBJ2-7	SALPLQTVYEQY
TRBV5-1	TRBJ1-2	ASSLEGTGIFYGYT
TRBV30	TRBJ1-1	AWSRGLNTEAF
TRBV5-1	TRBJ2-2	ASSRSGGTTGELF
TRBV29-1	TRBJ1-1	GTTNTEAF
TRBV3-1	TRBJ1-3	ASRGTSSGNTIY